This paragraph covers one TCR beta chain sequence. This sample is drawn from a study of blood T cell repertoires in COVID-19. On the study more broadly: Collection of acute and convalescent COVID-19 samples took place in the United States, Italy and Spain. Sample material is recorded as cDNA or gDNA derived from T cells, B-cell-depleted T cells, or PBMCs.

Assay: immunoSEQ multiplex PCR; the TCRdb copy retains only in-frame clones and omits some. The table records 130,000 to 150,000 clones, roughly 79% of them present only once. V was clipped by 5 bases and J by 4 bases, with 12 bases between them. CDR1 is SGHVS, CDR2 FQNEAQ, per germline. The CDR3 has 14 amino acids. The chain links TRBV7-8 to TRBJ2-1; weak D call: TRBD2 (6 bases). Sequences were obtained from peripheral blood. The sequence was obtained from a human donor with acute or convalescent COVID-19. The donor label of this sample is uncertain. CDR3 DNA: TGTGCCAGCAGCGTCGGGACTTCATACAATGAGCAGTTCTTC. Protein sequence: CASSVGTSYNEQFF.